This TCR beta chain was sequenced for a study of graft-versus-host responses after intestinal transplantation. Study overall: Recipients underwent multivisceral, liver-intestinal, or isolated intestinal transplants. Every transplant recipient was induced with anti-thymocyte globulin, then maintained on tacrolimus and steroids for around 3 years. Broader study findings: Individuals carrying graft-donor T cell macrochimerism showed high graft-versus-host to host-versus-graft clonal ratios in allografts. Researchers found GvH clones in recipient marrow, and some showed up first in ileum or blood.

The sample holds one count of this clone. Its antigen is currently unknown. The CDR3 is 14 residues long. Trimming took off 1 base at V and 7 bases at J, with 17 bases between the two ends. The germline gives CDR1 GTSNPN, CDR2 SVGIG (reference sequence). TCRdb keeps only in-frame clones here, not all; method: immunoSEQ multiplex PCR. The sample gives around 18,000 clones, about 87% of which show up once; 6% is in the top ten. The chain is built from TRBV30 and TRBJ2-7; possibly TRBD2 for D (7 bases). This TCR was sampled from a human patient who received an intestinal transplant, so some T cells may come from the graft donor. Material: PBMCs, obtained around 110 days after intestinal transplant. CDR3 DNA: TGTGCCTGGAGTGATGGACTGGGGGGGCGGGAGCAGTACTTC. Protein: CAWSDGLGGREQYF.